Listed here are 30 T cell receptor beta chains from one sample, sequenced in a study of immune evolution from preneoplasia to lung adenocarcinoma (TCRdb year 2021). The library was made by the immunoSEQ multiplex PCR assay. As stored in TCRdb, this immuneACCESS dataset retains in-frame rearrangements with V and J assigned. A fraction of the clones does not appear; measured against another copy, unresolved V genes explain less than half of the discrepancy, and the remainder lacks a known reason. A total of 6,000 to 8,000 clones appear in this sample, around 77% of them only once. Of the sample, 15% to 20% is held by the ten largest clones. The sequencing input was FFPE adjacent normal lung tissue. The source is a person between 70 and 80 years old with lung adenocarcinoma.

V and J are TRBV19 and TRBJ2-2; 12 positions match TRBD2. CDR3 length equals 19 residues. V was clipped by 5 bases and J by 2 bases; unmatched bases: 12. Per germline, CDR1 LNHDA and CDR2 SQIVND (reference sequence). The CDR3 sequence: CASSASGLAGTLNTGELFF. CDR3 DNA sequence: TGTGCCAGTAGTGCCTCGGGACTAGCGGGCACCCTTAACACCGGGGAGCTGTTTTTT.

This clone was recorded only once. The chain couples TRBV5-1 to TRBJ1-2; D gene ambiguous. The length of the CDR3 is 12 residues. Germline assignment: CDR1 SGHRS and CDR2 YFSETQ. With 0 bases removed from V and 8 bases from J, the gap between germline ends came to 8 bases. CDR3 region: CASSLVGEGYTF. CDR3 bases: TGCGCCAGCAGCTTGGTTGGGGAGGGCTACACCTTC.

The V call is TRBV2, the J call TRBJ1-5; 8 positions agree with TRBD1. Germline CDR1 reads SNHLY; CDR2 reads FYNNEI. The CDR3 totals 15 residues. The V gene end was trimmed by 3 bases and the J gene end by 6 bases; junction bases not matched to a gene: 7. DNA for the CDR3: TGTGCCAGCAGTGATGAGGACAGGGTGGGTCAGCCCCAGCATTTT. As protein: CASSDEDRVGQPQHF.

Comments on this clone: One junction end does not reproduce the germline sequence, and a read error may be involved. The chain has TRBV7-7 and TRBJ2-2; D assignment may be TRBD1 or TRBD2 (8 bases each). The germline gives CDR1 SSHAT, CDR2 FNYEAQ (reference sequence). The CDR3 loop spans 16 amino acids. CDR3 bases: TGTGCTAGCAGCTTAGCGGGGACAGGGAACACCGGGGAGCTGTTTTTT. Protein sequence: CASSLAGTGNTGELFF.

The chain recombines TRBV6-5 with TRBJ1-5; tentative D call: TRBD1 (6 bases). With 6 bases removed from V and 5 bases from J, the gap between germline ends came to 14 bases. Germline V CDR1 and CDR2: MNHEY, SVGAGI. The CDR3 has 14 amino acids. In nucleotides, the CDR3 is TGTGCCAGCAGCAAAGCACAGGGTTATCAGCCCCAGCATTTT. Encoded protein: CASSKAQGYQPQHF.

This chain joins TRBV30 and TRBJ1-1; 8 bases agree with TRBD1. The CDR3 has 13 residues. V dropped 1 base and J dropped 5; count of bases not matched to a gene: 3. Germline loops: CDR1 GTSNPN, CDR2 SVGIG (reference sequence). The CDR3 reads CAWSATGDTEAFF. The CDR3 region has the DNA TGTGCCTGGAGTGCGACAGGGGATACTGAAGCTTTCTTT.

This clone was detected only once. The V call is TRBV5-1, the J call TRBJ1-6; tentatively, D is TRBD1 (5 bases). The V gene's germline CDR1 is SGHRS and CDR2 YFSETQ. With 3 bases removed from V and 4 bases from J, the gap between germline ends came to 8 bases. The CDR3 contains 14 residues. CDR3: CASSYGTYNSPLHF. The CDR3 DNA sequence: TGCGCCAGCAGCTACGGGACTTATAATTCACCCCTCCACTTT.

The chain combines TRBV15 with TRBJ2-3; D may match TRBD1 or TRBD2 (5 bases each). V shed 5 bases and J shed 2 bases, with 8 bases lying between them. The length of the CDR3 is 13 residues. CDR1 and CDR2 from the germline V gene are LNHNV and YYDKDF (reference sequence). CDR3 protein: CATSRGDTDTQYF. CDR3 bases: TGTGCCACCAGCCGAGGGGACACAGATACGCAGTATTTT. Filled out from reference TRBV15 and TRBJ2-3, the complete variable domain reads DAMVIQNPRYQVTQFGKPVTLSCSQTLNHNVMYWYQQKSSQAPKLLFHYYDKDFNNEADTPDNFQSRRPNTSFCFLDIRSPGLGDTAMYLCATSRGDTDTQYFGPGTRLTVL.

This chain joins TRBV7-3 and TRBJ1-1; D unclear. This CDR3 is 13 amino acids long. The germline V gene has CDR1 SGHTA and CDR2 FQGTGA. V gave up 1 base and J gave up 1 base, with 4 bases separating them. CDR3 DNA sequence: TGTGCCAGCAGCTTAATGGGGAACACTGAAGCTTTCTTT. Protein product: CASSLMGNTEAFF.

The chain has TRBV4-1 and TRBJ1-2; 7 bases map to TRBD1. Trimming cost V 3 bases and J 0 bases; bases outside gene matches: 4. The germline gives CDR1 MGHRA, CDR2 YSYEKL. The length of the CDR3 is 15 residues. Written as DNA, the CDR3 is TGCGCCAGCAGCCAGTCGACAGGGACTAACTATGGCTACACCTTC. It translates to CASSQSTGTNYGYTF.

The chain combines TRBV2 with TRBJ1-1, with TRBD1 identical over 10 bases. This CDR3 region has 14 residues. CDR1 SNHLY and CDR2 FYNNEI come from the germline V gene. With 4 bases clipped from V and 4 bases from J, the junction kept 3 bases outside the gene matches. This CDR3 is CASSGQGASTEAFF. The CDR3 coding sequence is TGTGCCAGCAGTGGACAGGGGGCATCCACTGAAGCTTTCTTT.

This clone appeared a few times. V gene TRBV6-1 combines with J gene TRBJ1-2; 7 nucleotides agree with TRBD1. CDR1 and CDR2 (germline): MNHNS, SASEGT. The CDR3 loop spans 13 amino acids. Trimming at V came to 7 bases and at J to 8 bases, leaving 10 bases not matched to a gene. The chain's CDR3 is CASIGTAQGGYTF. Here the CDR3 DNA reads TGTGCCAGCATTGGGACAGCCCAGGGCGGCTACACCTTC.

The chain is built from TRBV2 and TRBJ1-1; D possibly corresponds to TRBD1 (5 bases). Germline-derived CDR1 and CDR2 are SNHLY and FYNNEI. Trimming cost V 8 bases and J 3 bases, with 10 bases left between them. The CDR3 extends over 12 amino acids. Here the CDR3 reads CASRGLHTEAFF. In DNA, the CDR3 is TGTGCCAGCCGGGGGTTGCACACTGAAGCTTTCTTT.

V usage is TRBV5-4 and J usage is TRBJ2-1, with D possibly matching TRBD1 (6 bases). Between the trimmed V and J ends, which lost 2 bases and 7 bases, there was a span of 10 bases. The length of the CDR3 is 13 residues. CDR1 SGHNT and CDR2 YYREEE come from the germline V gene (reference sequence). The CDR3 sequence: CASSLRQGNEQFF. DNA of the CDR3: TGTGCCAGCAGCTTAAGGCAGGGGAATGAGCAGTTCTTC. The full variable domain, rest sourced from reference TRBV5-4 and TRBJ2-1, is ETGVTQSPTHLIKTRGQQVTLRCSSQSGHNTVSWYQQALGQGPQFIFQYYREEENGRGNFPPRFSGLQFPNYSSELNVNALELDDSALYLCASSLRQGNEQFFGPGTRLTVL.

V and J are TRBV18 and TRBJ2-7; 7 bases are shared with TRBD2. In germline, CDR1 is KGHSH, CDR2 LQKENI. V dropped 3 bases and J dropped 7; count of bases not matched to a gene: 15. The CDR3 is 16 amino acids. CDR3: CASSPAGEAGKNEQYF. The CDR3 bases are TGTGCCAGCTCACCCGCCGGGGAAGCGGGGAAGAATGAGCAGTACTTC.

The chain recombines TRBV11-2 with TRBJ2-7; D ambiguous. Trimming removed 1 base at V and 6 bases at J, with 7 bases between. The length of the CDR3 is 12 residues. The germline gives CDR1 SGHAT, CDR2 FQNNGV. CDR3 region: CASSLGTGEQYF. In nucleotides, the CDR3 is TGTGCCAGCAGCTTAGGGACCGGCGAGCAGTACTTC.

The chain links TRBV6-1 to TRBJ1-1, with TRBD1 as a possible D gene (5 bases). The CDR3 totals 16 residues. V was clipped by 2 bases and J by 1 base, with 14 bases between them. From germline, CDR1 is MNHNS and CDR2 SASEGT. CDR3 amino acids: CASSEPYRTGNTEAFF. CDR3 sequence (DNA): TGTGCCAGCAGTGAACCTTATAGAACAGGGAACACTGAAGCTTTCTTT.

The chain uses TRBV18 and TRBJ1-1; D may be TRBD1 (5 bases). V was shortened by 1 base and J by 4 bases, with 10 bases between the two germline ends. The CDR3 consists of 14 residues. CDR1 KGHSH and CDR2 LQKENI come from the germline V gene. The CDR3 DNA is TGTGCCAGCTCACCACAGGGCGGGGGCACTGAAGCTTTCTTT. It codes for CASSPQGGGTEAFF.

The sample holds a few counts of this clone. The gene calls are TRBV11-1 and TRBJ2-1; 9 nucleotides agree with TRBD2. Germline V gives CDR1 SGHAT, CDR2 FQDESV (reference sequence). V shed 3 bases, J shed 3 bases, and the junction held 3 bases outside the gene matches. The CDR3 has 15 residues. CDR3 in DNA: TGTGCCAGCAGCTTTAGCGGGGGCATCTACAATGAGCAGTTCTTC. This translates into CASSFSGGIYNEQFF.

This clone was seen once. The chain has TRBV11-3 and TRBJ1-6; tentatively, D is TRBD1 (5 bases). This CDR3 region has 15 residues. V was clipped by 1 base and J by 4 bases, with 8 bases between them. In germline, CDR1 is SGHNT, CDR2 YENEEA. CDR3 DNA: TGTGCCAGCAGCTTAGGCAGGGAGTATAATTCACCCCTCCACTTT. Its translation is CASSLGREYNSPLHF.

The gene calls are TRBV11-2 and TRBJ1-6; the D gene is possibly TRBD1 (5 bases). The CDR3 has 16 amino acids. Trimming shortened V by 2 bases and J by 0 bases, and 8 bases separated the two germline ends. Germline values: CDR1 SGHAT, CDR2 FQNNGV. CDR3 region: CASSLRGNSYNSPLHF. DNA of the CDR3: TGTGCCAGCAGCTTAAGGGGAAACTCCTATAATTCACCCCTCCACTTT.

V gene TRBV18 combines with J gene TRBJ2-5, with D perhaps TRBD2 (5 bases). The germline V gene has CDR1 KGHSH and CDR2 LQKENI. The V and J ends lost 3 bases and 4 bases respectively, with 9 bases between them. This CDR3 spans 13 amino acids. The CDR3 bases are TGTGCCAGCTCACCGAGGGAGTTAGAGACCCAGTACTTC. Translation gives CASSPRELETQYF.

CDR3 in amino acids: CASSLNAGGNQPQHF. In nucleotides, the CDR3 is TGTGCCAGCAGCTTAAACGCAGGGGGCAATCAGCCCCAGCATTTT. This sequence joins TRBV7-9 and TRBJ1-5, with TRBD1 as a possible D gene (6 bases). V was cut by 2 bases and J by 2 bases, with 10 bases left in between. The length of the CDR3 is 15 residues. Germline-derived CDR1 and CDR2 are SEHNR and FQNEAQ (reference sequence).

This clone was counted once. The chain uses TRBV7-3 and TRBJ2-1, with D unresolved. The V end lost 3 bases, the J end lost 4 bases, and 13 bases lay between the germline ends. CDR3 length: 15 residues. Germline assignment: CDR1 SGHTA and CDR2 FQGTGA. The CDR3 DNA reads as TGTGCCAGCAGCTTGCTAGGGAAGAATTACAATGAGCAGTTCTTC. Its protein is CASSLLGKNYNEQFF.

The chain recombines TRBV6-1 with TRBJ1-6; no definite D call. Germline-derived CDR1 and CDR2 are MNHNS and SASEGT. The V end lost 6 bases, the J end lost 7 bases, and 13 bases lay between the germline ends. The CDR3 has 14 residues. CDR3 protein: CASRERPENSPLHF. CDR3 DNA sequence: TGTGCCAGCAGAGAAAGACCAGAAAATTCACCCCTCCACTTT.

CDR3 bases: TGTGCCTGGAGTAAAACTTTCGGCACTGAAGCTTTCTTT. Its translation is CAWSKTFGTEAFF. The J gene is TRBJ1-1, the V gene TRBV30, with D unclear. The CDR3 has 13 amino acids. V was clipped by 2 bases and J by 4 bases, with 11 bases between them. The germline gives CDR1 GTSNPN, CDR2 SVGIG (reference sequence).

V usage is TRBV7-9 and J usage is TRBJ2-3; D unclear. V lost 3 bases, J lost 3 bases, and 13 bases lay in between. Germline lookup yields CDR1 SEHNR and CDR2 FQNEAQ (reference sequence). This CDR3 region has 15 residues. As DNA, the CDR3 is TGTGCCAGCAGCTTCGGCAGGATTTTAACAGATACGCAGTATTTT. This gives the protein CASSFGRILTDTQYF.

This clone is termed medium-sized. The CDR3: CASSLVTGGGNSPLHF. The CDR3 region has the DNA TGTGCCAGCAGCTTGGTTACTGGGGGCGGCAATTCACCCCTCCACTTT. This rearrangement joins TRBV5-6 to TRBJ1-6; a weak D match, TRBD1 (6 bases). V gave up 0 bases and J gave up 7 bases, with 14 bases separating them. Germline V gives CDR1 SGHDT, CDR2 YYEEEE. CDR3 size: 16 residues.

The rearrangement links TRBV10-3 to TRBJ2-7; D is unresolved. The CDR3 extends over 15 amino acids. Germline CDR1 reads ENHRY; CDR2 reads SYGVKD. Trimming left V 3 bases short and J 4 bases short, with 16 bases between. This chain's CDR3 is CAISEGSRRSYEQYF. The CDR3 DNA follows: TGTGCCATCAGTGAAGGCTCTCGACGGTCTTACGAGCAGTACTTC.

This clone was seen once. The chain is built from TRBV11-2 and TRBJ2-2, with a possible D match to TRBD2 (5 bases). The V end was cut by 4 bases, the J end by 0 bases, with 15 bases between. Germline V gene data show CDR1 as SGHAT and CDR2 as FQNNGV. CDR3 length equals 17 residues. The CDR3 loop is CASSSRFQRANTGELFF. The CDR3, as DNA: TGTGCCAGCAGCTCCCGTTTCCAGAGGGCGAACACCGGGGAGCTGTTTTTT.